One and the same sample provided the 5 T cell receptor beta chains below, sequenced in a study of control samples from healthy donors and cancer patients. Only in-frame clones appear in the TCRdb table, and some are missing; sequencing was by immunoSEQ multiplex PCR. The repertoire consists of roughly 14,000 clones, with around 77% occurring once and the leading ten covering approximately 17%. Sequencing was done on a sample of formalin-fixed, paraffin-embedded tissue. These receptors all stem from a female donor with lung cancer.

The CDR3 sequence: CASSSNPTGGRNEQFF. CDR3 DNA sequence: TGCGCCAGCAGCTCAAATCCGACAGGGGGCAGGAATGAGCAGTTCTTC. V gene TRBV5-1 combines with J gene TRBJ2-1, with TRBD1 identical over 10 bases. CDR1 is SGHRS and CDR2 is YFSETQ in the germline V gene. The V and J ends lost 3 bases and 7 bases, in that order; junction bases with no gene match: 10. CDR3 length: 16 amino acids.

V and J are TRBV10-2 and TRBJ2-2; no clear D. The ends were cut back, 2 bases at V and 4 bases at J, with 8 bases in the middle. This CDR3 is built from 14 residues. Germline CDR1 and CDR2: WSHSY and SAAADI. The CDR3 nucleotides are TGCGCCAGCAGTGAGGCGGAGATCACCGGGGAGCTGTTTTTT. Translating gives CASSEAEITGELFF.

CDR3 nucleotides: TGTGCCAGCAGCTTGGGCCCTACGGGACAGCGGACCGGGGAGCTGTTTTTT. Amino acids: CASSLGPTGQRTGELFF. The chain employs TRBV5-6 and TRBJ2-2; 7 bases align to TRBD1. Germline CDR1 reads SGHDT; CDR2 reads YYEEEE. V lost 0 bases to trimming and J lost 5 bases; unmatched junction nucleotides: 10. This CDR3 has 17 amino acids.

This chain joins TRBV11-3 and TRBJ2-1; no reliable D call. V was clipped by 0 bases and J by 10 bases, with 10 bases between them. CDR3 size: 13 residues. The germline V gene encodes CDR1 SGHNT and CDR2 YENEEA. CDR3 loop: CASSLESMSEQFF. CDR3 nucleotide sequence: TGTGCCAGCAGCTTAGAATCAATGTCGGAGCAGTTCTTC.

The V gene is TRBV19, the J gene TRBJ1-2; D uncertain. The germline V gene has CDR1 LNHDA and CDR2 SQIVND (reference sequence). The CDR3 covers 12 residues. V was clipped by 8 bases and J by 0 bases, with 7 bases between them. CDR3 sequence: CASFSANYGYTF. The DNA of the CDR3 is TGTGCCAGTTTCAGTGCTAACTATGGCTACACCTTC.